This T cell receptor (beta chain) derives from a study of quantifying T cell responses using KT2 cells. Study-wide background: RNA was reverse transcribed with TCR alpha and beta constant-region primers.

An oligo carrying a UMI was ligated to the cDNA 3' end. First-round PCR used three to five cycles and beta primers RC1.1 and RC1.2 covering TRBC1 and TRBC2. A single record per CDR3 protein comes from TCRdb applying MiXCR to the UMI-ligation and nested PCR reads. The sample yields over 55,000 distinct CDR3 sequences, 12% seen once. Study observations and caveats: Detection of KT2 sequences held at the lowest tested level, about one cell per 100,000 PBMC. Input KT2 cell number predicted KT2 alpha and beta sequence counts linearly over several orders of magnitude.

Known numbers of the T cell clone KT2 were added to PBMC. This clonotype has a handful of counts. What it recognizes is unknown. The CDR3 is 17 residues long. Trimming pared 5 bases from V and 2 bases from J, leaving 20 bases between. Germline V CDR1 and CDR2: LNHNV, YYDKDF (reference sequence). The sequencing sample was made of PBMCs spiked with cells of the T cell clone KT2. The chain carries TRBV15 and TRBJ2-3; TRBD1 might be the D (5 bases). The receptor was derived from a human donor. The CDR3 DNA is TGTGCCACCAGCCTCCGAGCGTTACAGGTACACACAGATACGCAGTATTTT. Translating gives CATSLRALQVHTDTQYF.